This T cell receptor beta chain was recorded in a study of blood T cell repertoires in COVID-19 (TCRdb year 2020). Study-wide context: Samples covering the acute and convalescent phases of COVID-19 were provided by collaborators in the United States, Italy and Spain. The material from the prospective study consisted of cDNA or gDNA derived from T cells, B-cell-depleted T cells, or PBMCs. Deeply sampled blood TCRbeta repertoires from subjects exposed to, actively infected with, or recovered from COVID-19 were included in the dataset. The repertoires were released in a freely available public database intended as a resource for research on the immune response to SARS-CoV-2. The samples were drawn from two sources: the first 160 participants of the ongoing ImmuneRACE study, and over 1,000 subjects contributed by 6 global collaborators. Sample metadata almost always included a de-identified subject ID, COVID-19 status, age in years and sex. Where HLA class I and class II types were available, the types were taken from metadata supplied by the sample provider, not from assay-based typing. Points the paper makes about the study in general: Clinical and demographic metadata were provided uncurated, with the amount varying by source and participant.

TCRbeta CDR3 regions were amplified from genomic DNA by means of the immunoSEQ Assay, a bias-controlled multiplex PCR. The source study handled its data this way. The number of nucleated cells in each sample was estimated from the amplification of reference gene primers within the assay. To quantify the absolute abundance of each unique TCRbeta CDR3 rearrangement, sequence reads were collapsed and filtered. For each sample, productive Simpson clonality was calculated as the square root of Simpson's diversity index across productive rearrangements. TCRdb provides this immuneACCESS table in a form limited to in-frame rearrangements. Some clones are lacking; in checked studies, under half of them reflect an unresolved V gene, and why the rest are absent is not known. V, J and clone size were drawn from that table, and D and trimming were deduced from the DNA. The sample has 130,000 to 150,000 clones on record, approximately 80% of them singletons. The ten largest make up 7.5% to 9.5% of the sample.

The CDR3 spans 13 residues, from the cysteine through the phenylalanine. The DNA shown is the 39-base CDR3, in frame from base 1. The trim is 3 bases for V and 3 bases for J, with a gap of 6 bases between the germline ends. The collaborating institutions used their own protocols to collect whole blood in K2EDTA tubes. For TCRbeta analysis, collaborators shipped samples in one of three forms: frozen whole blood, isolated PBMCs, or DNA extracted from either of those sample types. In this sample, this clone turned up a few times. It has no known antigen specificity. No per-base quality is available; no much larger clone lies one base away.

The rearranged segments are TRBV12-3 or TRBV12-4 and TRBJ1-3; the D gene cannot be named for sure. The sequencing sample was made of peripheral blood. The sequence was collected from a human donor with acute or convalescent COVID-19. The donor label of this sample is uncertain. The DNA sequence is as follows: TGTGCCAGCAGTTTGACTATTGGAAACACCATATATTTT. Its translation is CASSLTIGNTIYF.